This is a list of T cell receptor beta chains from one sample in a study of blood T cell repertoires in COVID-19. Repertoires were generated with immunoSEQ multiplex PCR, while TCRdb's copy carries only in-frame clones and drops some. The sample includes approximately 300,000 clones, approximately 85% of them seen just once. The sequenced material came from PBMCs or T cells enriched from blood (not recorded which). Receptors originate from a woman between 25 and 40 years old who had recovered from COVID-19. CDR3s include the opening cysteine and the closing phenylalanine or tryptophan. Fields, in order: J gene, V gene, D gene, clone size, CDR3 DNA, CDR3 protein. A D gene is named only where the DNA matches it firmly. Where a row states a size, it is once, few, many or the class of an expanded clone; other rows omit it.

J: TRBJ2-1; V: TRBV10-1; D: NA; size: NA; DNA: TGCGCCAGCAGTGAGTCGGGGAGCTACAATGAGCAGTTCTTC; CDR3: CASSESGSYNEQFF
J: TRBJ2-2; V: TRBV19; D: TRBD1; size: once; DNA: TGTGCCAGTACCGTCGACAGGGGTCGAGGCGGGGAGCTGTTTTTT; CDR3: CASTVDRGRGGELFF
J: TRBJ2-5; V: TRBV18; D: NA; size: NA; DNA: TGTGCCAGCTCACCATACCAGAGGCAGACCCAAGAGACCCAGTACTTC; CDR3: CASSPYQRQTQETQYF
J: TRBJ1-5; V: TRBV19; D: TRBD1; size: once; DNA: TGTGCCAGTAGCGAATGGACAGGGCCCAATCAGCCCCAGCATTTT; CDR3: CASSEWTGPNQPQHF
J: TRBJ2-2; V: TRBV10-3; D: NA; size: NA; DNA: TGTGCCATCAGTGACTCTTCGTCCGGGGAGCTGTTTTTT; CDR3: CAISDSSSGELFF
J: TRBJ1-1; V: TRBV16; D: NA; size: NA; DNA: TGTGCCAGCAGCCAATCGAGGATGAACACTGAAGCTTTCTTT; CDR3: CASSQSRMNTEAFF
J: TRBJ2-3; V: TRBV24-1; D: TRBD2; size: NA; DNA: TGTGCCACCAGTGAAGGACTAGCGGGGGCAGATACGCAGTATTTT; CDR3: CATSEGLAGADTQYF
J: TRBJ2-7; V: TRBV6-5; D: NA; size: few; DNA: TGTGCCAGCAGTTACAAGCAGGCAAGCTCCTACGAGCAGTACTTC; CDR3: CASSYKQASSYEQYF
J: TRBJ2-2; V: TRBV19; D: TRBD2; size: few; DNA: TGTGCCAGTAGTATGCCCAGCGGGGGAGCGAACACCGGGGAGCTGTTTTTT; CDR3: CASSMPSGGANTGELFF
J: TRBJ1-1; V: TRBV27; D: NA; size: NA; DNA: TGTGCCAGCAGTTACCTTGCCGGTCCGAACACTGAAGCTTTCTTT; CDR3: CASSYLAGPNTEAFF